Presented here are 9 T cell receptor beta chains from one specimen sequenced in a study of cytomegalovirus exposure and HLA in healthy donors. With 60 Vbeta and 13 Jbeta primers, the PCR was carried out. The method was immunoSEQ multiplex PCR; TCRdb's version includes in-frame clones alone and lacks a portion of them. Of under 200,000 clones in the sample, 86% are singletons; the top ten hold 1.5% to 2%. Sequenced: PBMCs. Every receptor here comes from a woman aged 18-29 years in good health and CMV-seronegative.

The CDR3 loop reads CASSDREATEAFF. The CDR3 DNA sequence: TGTGCCAGCAGTGACAGGGAGGCCACTGAAGCTTTCTTT. The J gene is TRBJ1-1, the V gene TRBV6-4, with D hard to call. Between the trimmed V and J ends, which lost 2 bases and 4 bases, there was a span of 8 bases. Germline CDR1 MRHNA, CDR2 SNTAGT. This CDR3 contains 13 residues.

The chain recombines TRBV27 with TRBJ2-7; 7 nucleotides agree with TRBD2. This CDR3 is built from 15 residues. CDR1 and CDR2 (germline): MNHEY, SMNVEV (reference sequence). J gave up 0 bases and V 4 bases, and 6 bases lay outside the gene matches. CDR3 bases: TGTGCCAGCAGTTGGGGTAGCGGGTACTCCTACGAGCAGTACTTC. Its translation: CASSWGSGYSYEQYF.

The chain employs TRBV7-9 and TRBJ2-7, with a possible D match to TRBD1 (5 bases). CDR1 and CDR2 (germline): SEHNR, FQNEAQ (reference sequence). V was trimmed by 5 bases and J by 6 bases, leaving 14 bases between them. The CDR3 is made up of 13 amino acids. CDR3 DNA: TGTGCCAGCAGCCCGATTAGGGGCGGCGAGCAGTACTTC. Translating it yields CASSPIRGGEQYF.

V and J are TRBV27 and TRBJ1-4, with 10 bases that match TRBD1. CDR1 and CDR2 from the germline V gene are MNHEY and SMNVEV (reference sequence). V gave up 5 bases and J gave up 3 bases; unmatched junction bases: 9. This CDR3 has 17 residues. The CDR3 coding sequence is TGTGCCAGCAGTCGCCGACAGGGGGCTATACCTAATGAAAAACTGTTTTTT. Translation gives CASSRRQGAIPNEKLFF.

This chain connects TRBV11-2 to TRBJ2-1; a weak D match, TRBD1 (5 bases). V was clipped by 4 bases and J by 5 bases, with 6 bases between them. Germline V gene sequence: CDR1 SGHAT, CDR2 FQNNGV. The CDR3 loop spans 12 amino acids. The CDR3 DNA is TGTGCCAGCAGCTGGGGCGACAATGAGCAGTTCTTC. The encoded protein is CASSWGDNEQFF. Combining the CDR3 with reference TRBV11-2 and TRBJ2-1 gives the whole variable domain EAGVAQSPRYKIIEKRQSVAFWCNPISGHATLYWYQQILGQGPKLLIQFQNNGVVDDSQLPKDRFSAERLKGVDSTLKIQPAKLEDSAVYLCASSWGDNEQFFGPGTRLTVL.

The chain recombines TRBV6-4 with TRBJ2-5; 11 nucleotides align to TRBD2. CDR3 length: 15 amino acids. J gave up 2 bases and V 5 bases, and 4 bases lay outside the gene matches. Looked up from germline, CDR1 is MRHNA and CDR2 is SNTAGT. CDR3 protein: CASSLLAGEQETQYF. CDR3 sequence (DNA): TGTGCCAGCAGTTTACTAGCGGGGGAACAAGAGACCCAGTACTTC.

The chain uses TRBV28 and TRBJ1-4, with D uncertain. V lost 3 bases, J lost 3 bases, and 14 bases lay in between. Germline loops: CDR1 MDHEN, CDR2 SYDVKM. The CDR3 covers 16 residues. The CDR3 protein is CASSLVSPRANEKLFF. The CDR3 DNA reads TGTGCCAGCAGTTTGGTCTCCCCCCGCGCTAATGAAAAACTGTTTTTT. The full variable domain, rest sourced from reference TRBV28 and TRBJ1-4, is DVKVTQSSRYLVKRTGEKVFLECVQDMDHENMFWYRQDPGLGLRLIYFSYDVKMKEKGDIPEGYSVSREKKERFSLILESASTNQTSMYLCASSLVSPRANEKLFFGSGTQLSVL.

CDR3 loop: CASSSRTGWDNEKLFF. In DNA, the CDR3 is TGTGCCAGCAGTTCCAGGACAGGTTGGGACAATGAAAAACTGTTTTTT. The genes are TRBV28 and TRBJ1-4; 7 bases agree with TRBD1. This CDR3 is built from 16 residues. In germline, CDR1 is MDHEN, CDR2 SYDVKM. With 4 bases clipped from V and 5 bases from J, the junction kept 10 bases outside the gene matches.

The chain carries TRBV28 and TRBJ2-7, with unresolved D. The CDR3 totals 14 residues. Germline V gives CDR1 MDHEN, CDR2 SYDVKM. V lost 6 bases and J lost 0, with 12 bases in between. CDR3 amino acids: CASSKIAYSYEQYF. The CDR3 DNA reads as TGTGCCAGCAGCAAAATCGCCTACTCCTACGAGCAGTACTTC.